The clone carrying this TCR beta chain was seen just once. Germline CDR1 reads MGHDK; CDR2 reads SYGVNS. The CDR3 loop spans 16 amino acids. V shed 3 bases, J shed 3 bases, and the junction held 7 bases outside the gene matches. These data belong to a study of blood T cell repertoires in COVID-19. Looking at the study overall: Acute-phase and convalescent COVID-19 samples originated in the United States, Italy and Spain.

Assay used: immunoSEQ multiplex PCR; TCRdb lists only in-frame clones, some missing. The repertoire holds about 170,000 clones, with around 89% as singletons. The V gene is TRBV25-1, the J gene TRBJ2-3, with 9 nucleotides matching TRBD1. The sample was peripheral blood. This sequence was found in a man between 50 and 59 years old who had recovered from COVID-19. The CDR3 sequence is CASSDYRGLGTDTQYF. As DNA, the CDR3 is TGTGCCAGCAGTGATTACAGGGGGCTCGGGACAGATACGCAGTATTTT. The full variable domain, rest sourced from reference TRBV25-1 and TRBJ2-3, is EADIYQTPRYLVIGTGKKITLECSQTMGHDKMYWYQQDPGMELHLIHYSYGVNSTEKGDLSSESTVSRIRTEHFPLTLESARPSHTSQYLCASSDYRGLGTDTQYFGPGTRLTVL.